The 5 T cell receptor beta chains given below trace back to one sample, sequenced in a study of T cell repertoires in cytomegalovirus infection. TCRdb re-derived calls from the reads in MiXCR, one entry per CDR3 protein. The repertoire holds about 360,000 distinct CDR3 sequences, with 15% to 20% as singletons. The material sequenced was PBMCs. These receptors all come from a human donor in good health (CMV status not recorded). Some clones in this sample may be carry-over from other donors' samples.

The J gene is TRBJ2-5, the V gene TRBV5-6; D is possibly TRBD2 (5 bases). The CDR3 has 16 residues. The germline V and J ends were trimmed by 4 bases and 2 bases, with 18 bases remaining between them. In germline, CDR1 is SGHDT, CDR2 YYEEEE. The CDR3 here is CASSAPLDGMQETQYF. DNA of the CDR3: TGTGCCAGCAGCGCTCCATTAGACGGGATGCAAGAGACCCAGTACTTC.

This clonotype has a count of ten or more. The chain's CDR3 is CASSLRDFYEQYF. The DNA for the CDR3 is TGTGCCAGCAGCTTGAGGGATTTCTACGAGCAGTACTTC. The V call is TRBV7-2, the J call TRBJ2-7, with D possibly being TRBD2 (5 bases). The CDR3 covers 13 residues. The germline CDR1 and CDR2 sequences are SGHTA and FQGNSA. Trimming took 3 bases from V and 3 from J, leaving 9 bases between them.

The chain carries TRBV19 and TRBJ2-3; 7 nucleotides agree with TRBD2. Germline CDR1 LNHDA, CDR2 SQIVND (reference sequence). The CDR3 sequence is 15 residues long. Unmatched junction bases numbered 11, after V lost 5 bases and J lost 6 bases. CDR3 in DNA: TGTGCCAGTAGTCCGGGACTACGACCCCCGGATACGCAGTATTTT. It translates to CASSPGLRPPDTQYF. Based on the CDR3 plus reference TRBV19 and TRBJ2-3, the full variable domain is DGGITQSPKYLFRKEGQNVTLSCEQNLNHDAMYWYRQDPGQGLRLIYYSQIVNDFQKGDIAEGYSVSREKKESFPLTVTSAQKNPTAFYLCASSPGLRPPDTQYFGPGTRLTVL.

V usage is TRBV11-2 and J usage is TRBJ2-7; possibly TRBD2 for D (6 bases). This CDR3 contains 16 residues. The germline V gene encodes CDR1 SGHAT and CDR2 FQNNGV. The germline V and J ends were trimmed by 4 bases and 2 bases, with 18 bases remaining between them. The CDR3 DNA is TGTGCCAGCAGCTCGACCGTAGCGGCACTACCCTACGAGCAGTACTTC. It specifies CASSSTVAALPYEQYF.

The genes are TRBV20-1 and TRBJ1-6; a weak D match, TRBD1 (5 bases). The CDR3 covers 14 residues. Trimming removed 0 bases at V and 5 bases at J, with 8 bases between. Germline V gene data show CDR1 as DFQATT and CDR2 as SNEGSKA (reference sequence). The CDR3 DNA follows: TGCAGTGCTAGAGATGGGGGGAATAATTCACCCCTCCACTTT. The encoded protein is CSARDGGNNSPLHF.